One sample yielded the 19 T cell receptor beta chains listed below, sequenced in a study of blood T cell repertoires in COVID-19. Sequencing was performed with immunoSEQ multiplex PCR; in TCRdb, only in-frame clones are kept and a portion is missing. The table includes 410,000 or so clones, around 91% detected once. The sequenced sample was peripheral blood. The receptor source for this set is a woman aged 40 to 50 with COVID-19, enrolled during active disease.

This clone was recorded only once. The chain recombines TRBV28 with TRBJ1-4; 10 bases align to TRBD1. The CDR3 is made up of 15 amino acids. After removal of 4 bases from V and 8 bases from J, the junction contained 7 bases not matched to a gene. Germline V lookup: CDR1 MDHEN, CDR2 SYDVKM. CDR3 sequence: CASSSSGQGREKLFF. The CDR3, as DNA: TGTGCCAGCAGTTCATCGGGACAGGGGAGGGAAAAACTGTTTTTT.

CDR3 nucleotide sequence: TGTGCCAGCAGTTCCCCGGGACTATACTCCTACGAGCAGTACTTC. It is translated as CASSSPGLYSYEQYF. The chain links TRBV27 to TRBJ2-7; TRBD2 matches 7 bases. V dropped 4 bases and J dropped 0; count of bases not matched to a gene: 6. This CDR3 has 15 amino acids. Germline-derived CDR1 and CDR2 are MNHEY and SMNVEV (reference sequence).

The chain couples TRBV6-2 or TRBV6-3 to TRBJ2-3, with 8 bases lining up with TRBD1. Germline-derived CDR1 and CDR2 are MNHEY and SVGEGT. CDR3 length equals 14 residues. J was trimmed by 10 bases and V by 4 bases; bases with no gene match: 10. As DNA, the CDR3 is TGTGCCAGCAGTTCGACAGGGGAATGGGATGCGCAGTATTTT. Its protein product is CASSSTGEWDAQYF.

The CDR3 region is CAWNSHNSNQPQHF. CDR3 DNA sequence: TGTGCCTGGAACAGCCATAATAGCAATCAGCCCCAGCATTTT. The chain recombines TRBV30 with TRBJ1-5; D is unclear. CDR3 length equals 14 residues. Trimming removed 4 bases from V and 0 bases from J, with 10 bases in between. Germline loops: CDR1 GTSNPN, CDR2 SVGIG (reference sequence).

This sequence joins TRBV19 and TRBJ1-1; 9 positions match TRBD1. The CDR3 spans 16 residues. V shed 7 bases and J 4 bases; nucleotides not matched to a gene: 13. Germline-derived CDR1 and CDR2 are LNHDA and SQIVND (reference sequence). This chain's CDR3 is CASTNTAQGALTEAFF. Written as DNA, the CDR3 is TGTGCCAGTACAAATACCGCACAGGGGGCGCTCACTGAAGCTTTCTTT.

Here the CDR3 DNA reads TGTGCCAGCAGTTTTCAGACTAGCGGTGCCCACTACGAGCAGTACTTC. It yields the protein CASSFQTSGAHYEQYF. This chain joins TRBV28 and TRBJ2-7; 9 nucleotides line up with TRBD2. Germline V gene lookup returns CDR1 MDHEN and CDR2 SYDVKM. The CDR3 length is 16 residues. With 3 bases clipped from V and 3 bases from J, the junction kept 9 bases outside the gene matches.

The V gene is TRBV29-1, the J gene TRBJ1-1; D gene ambiguous. CDR1 and CDR2 from the germline V gene are SQVTM and ANQGSEA. The CDR3 has 12 residues. V was shortened by 6 bases and J by 4 bases, with 12 bases between the two germline ends. Here the CDR3 DNA reads TGCAGCGTCTCTCCTGAGGGCACTGAAGCTTTCTTT. Its translation: CSVSPEGTEAFF. The full variable domain, rest sourced from reference TRBV29-1 and TRBJ1-1, is SAVISQKPSRDICQRGTSLTIQCQVDSQVTMMFWYRQQPGQSLTLIATANQGSEATYESGFVIDKFPISRPNLTFSTLTVSNMSPEDSSIYLCSVSPEGTEAFFGQGTRLTVV.

This clone was observed a few times. The V and J genes are TRBV5-1 and TRBJ1-2; 9 nucleotides match TRBD1. The CDR3 sequence is 17 residues long. V shed 0 bases, J shed 6 bases, and the junction held 12 bases outside the gene matches. The germline V gene has CDR1 SGHRS and CDR2 YFSETQ. DNA for the CDR3: TGCGCCAGCAGCTTGGATGTCCCCGGGACAGGGTCGAATGGCTACACCTTC. Amino acids: CASSLDVPGTGSNGYTF.

The CDR3 is CASSVFYEQYF. CDR3 in DNA: TGTGCCAGCAGTGTCTTCTACGAGCAGTACTTC. This chain links TRBV25-1 with TRBJ2-7; D is uncertain. From germline, CDR1 is MGHDK and CDR2 SYGVNS. Trimming pared 4 bases from V and 3 bases from J, leaving 4 bases between. The CDR3 extends over 11 amino acids.

The V and J genes are TRBV29-1 and TRBJ1-1; a possible D gene is TRBD1 (5 bases). The CDR3 is made up of 15 amino acids. The V and J ends lost 4 bases and 0 bases respectively, with 15 bases between them. CDR1 is SQVTM, CDR2 ANQGSEA, per germline. The CDR3 here is CSVVFWGKMNTEAFF. For the CDR3, the DNA is TGCAGCGTTGTGTTTTGGGGCAAGATGAACACTGAAGCTTTCTTT.

CDR3 nucleotides: TGTGCCAGCAGCTTAGAGGGGTCGGGAACTGAAGCTTTCTTT. It translates to CASSLEGSGTEAFF. This chain links TRBV11-2 with TRBJ1-1; no definite D call. This CDR3 is 14 amino acids long. The V end was cut by 0 bases, the J end by 5 bases, with 10 bases between. From germline, CDR1 is SGHAT and CDR2 FQNNGV. The whole variable domain, remainder taken from reference TRBV11-2 and TRBJ1-1, is EAGVAQSPRYKIIEKRQSVAFWCNPISGHATLYWYQQILGQGPKLLIQFQNNGVVDDSQLPKDRFSAERLKGVDSTLKIQPAKLEDSAVYLCASSLEGSGTEAFFGQGTRLTVV.

The genes are TRBV29-1 and TRBJ1-5; D gene uncertain. This CDR3 has 12 residues. The V and J ends lost 6 bases and 1 base respectively, with 7 bases between them. CDR1 and CDR2 from the germline V gene are SQVTM and ANQGSEA. As DNA, the CDR3 is TGCAGCGTCACAGAAAGCAATCAGCCCCAGCATTTT. Residues: CSVTESNQPQHF.

The genes are TRBV4-2 and TRBJ1-3; D might be TRBD1 (6 bases). Trimming pared 0 bases from V and 6 bases from J, leaving 12 bases between. This CDR3 region has 15 residues. Germline CDR1 and CDR2: LGHNA and YNFKEQ. The CDR3 is CASSQDRGTENTIYF. The CDR3 region has the DNA TGTGCCAGCAGCCAAGACAGGGGTACGGAAAACACCATATATTTT.

This chain joins TRBV18 and TRBJ2-7; TRBD1 matches 7 bases. In germline, CDR1 is KGHSH, CDR2 LQKENI. V dropped 6 bases and J dropped 0; count of bases not matched to a gene: 11. CDR3 length: 16 residues. The CDR3 is CASSRTGSLSSYEQYF. The CDR3 bases are TGTGCCAGCTCCCGGACAGGTTCCCTTAGCTCCTACGAGCAGTACTTC.

The chain joins TRBV5-4 to TRBJ1-6, with TRBD1 identical over 9 bases. V was clipped by 3 bases and J by 9 bases; unmatched bases: 7. This CDR3 comprises 15 residues. Germline V lookup: CDR1 SGHNT, CDR2 YYREEE (reference sequence). The CDR3 loop reads CASSWGQGNSSPLHF. The CDR3 nucleotides read TGTGCCAGCAGCTGGGGACAGGGCAATAGTTCACCCCTCCACTTT.

This clone occurred a few times. The chain employs TRBV19 and TRBJ1-4; D unresolved. Germline V gives CDR1 LNHDA, CDR2 SQIVND (reference sequence). This CDR3 comprises 15 residues. The V gene lost 6 bases and the J gene lost 3 bases, with 14 bases spanning the gap. DNA for the CDR3: TGTGCCAGTAGGGACTCAGGTTTACCTAATGAAAAACTGTTTTTT. Encoded protein: CASRDSGLPNEKLFF.

The V and J genes are TRBV11-3 and TRBJ1-1; 8 nucleotides line up with TRBD1. Trimming cost V 1 base and J 5 bases; bases outside gene matches: 3. Germline CDR1 SGHNT, CDR2 YENEEA. The length of the CDR3 is 14 residues. CDR3 coding DNA: TGTGCCAGCAGCTTAGGGACAGGGAGGACTGAAGCTTTCTTT. Its translation is CASSLGTGRTEAFF.

V gene TRBV23-1 combines with J gene TRBJ1-2; possibly TRBD1 for D (5 bases). TRBV23-1 is labeled an ORF, and its function is uncertain. The CDR3 spans 14 residues. V lost 0 bases to trimming and J lost 7 bases, with 12 bases between them. The CDR3 is CASSQSEGRSGYTF. The CDR3 coding sequence is TGCGCCAGCAGTCAATCGGAGGGGCGGAGTGGCTACACCTTC.

V is TRBV21-1 and J is TRBJ1-4; TRBD1, as called in the table, went unchecked against the DNA. TRBV21-1 is an annotated pseudogene. This CDR3 is 17 amino acids long. CDR3 DNA sequence: TGTGCCAGCACCGACCGGGACAGGCTTGCAACTAATGAAAAACTGTTTTTT. Encoded protein: CASTDRDRLATNEKLFF.